The entry that follows covers one T cell receptor beta chain sequence. CDR1 and CDR2 from the germline V gene are DFQATT and SNEGSKA (reference sequence). The CDR3 sequence is 11 residues long. Trimming removed 2 bases at V and 6 bases at J, with 7 bases between. The data derive from a study of brain T cells in children with intractable seizures. TCRdb's table, derived via immunoSEQ multiplex PCR, lists solely in-frame clones and lacks some. The sample records about 320,000 clones, over 85% being singletons. As for time point: blood from clinic visit 5 months post-surgery; TSC patient then seizure free.

This TCR was sampled from a boy in the first two years of life with tuberous sclerosis and intractable seizures. Sequencing was performed on peripheral blood, taken 4 to 5 months after surgery. The chain joins TRBV20-1 to TRBJ1-2; D is ambiguous. The CDR3 protein is CSARFGNGYTF. The CDR3 DNA follows: TGCAGTGCTAGATTTGGTAATGGCTACACCTTC.